This T cell receptor (beta chain) originates from a study of breast tumors, draining lymph nodes, adjacent tissues. This CDR3 comprises 17 residues. V was trimmed by 0 bases and J by 11 bases, leaving 24 bases between them. CDR1 is KGHSH, CDR2 LQKENI, per germline. Overall study findings and caveats: Tumor and nontumor repertoires were significantly more similar in luminal-like than in basal-like breast cancer. Compared with lymph nodes, tumors were less diverse; compared with nontumor tissue, more. That most tumor T cells come from lymph nodes remained unproven. Data fit most tumor T cells coming from lymph node, expanding in tumor.

TCRdb re-derived calls from the multiplex PCR reads in MiXCR, one entry per CDR3 protein. The data contain 120,000 to 150,000 distinct CDR3 sequences, approximately 30% of them seen just once; the ten biggest clones take up around 2.3%. The lymph nodes were axillary draining lymph nodes from breast cancer patients. Regarding this clonotype: Its antigen is unidentified. Since a much larger clone is just one base distant, this may be a read error.

The sequenced sample consisted of axillary lymph node tissue. The receptor was derived from a female donor with breast cancer. Some clones in this sample may be carry-over from other donors' samples. The chain has TRBV18 and TRBJ2-3; D is perhaps TRBD2 (6 bases). CDR3 nucleotide sequence: TGTGCCAGCTCACCACCTGGGACTGGCCCCCCATCTGGGGTGCAGTATTTT. Protein: CASSPPGTGPPSGVQYF.